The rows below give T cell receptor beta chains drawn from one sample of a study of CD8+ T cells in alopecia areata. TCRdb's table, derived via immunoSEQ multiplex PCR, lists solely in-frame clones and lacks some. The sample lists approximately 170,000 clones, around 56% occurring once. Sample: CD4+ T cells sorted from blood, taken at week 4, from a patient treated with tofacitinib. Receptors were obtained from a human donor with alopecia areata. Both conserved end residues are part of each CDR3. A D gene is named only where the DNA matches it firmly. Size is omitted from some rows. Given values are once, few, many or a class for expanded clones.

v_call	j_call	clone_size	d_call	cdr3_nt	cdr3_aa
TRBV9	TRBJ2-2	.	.	TGTGCCAGCAGCGTTGGACCGTCGAACACCGGGGAGCTGTTTTTT	CASSVGPSNTGELFF
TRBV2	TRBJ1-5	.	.	TGTGCCAGCAGTGAAGCGAGAGGGACTCAGCCCCAGCATTTT	CASSEARGTQPQHF
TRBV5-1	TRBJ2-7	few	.	TGCGCCAGCAGCTTGGGGACTGGGCAGCAGTACTTC	CASSLGTGQQYF
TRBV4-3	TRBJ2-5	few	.	TGCGCCAGCAGCCAAGACAGGGCGGAGACCCAGTACTTC	CASSQDRAETQYF
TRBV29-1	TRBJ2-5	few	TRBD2	TGCAGCGCCCAGGGACTAGCGGAACAAGAGACCCAGTACTTC	CSAQGLAEQETQYF
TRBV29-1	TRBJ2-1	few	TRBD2	TGCAGCGTTGCCGGGACTAGCGGGACCTCCTACAATGAGCAGTTCTTC	CSVAGTSGTSYNEQFF
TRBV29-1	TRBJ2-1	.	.	TGCAGCGTTTCGGAGGGGATTCGGCAGTTCTTC	CSVSEGIRQFF
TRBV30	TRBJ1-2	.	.	TGTGCCTGGAGTGACGGGGGGGCGCTCGGCTATGGCTACACCTTC	CAWSDGGALGYGYTF
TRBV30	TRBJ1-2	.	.	TGTGCCTGGAGTCCGCGGAACTATGGCTACACCTTC	CAWSPRNYGYTF
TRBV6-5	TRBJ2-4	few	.	TGTGCCAGCAGTTCGACGGACGGTGGCCGAAACATTCAGTACTTC	CASSSTDGGRNIQYF
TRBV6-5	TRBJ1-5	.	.	TGTGCCAGCAGCCCCGGGGGGGAGCAGCCCCAGCATTTT	CASSPGGEQPQHF
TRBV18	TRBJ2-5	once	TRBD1	TGTGCCAGCTCACCGGGACAGAGAGAGACCCAGTACTTC	CASSPGQRETQYF
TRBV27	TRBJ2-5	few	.	TGTGCCAGCAGTTATACACCCGCCAAGCTGGAGACCCAGTACTTC	CASSYTPAKLETQYF
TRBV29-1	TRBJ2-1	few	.	TGCAGCGTTGTCCCCGCGGAGACGGCCTACAATGAGCAGTTCTTC	CSVVPAETAYNEQFF
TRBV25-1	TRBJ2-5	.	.	TGTGCCAGCAGCCCACAAGAGACCCAGTACTTC	CASSPQETQYF
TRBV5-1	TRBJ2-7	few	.	TGCGCCAGCAGCTCCCACAGGCTCTCCTACGAGCAGTACTTC	CASSSHRLSYEQYF
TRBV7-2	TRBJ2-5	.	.	TGTGCCAGCAGCTTAGAACGGCAGAGAGAGACCCAGTACTTC	CASSLERQRETQYF
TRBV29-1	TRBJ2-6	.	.	TGCAGCGTTGGGAACTCTGGGGCCAACGTCCTGACTTTC	CSVGNSGANVLTF
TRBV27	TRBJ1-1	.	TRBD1	TGTGCCAGCAGTGCGGACAGGGGGAACACTGAAGCTTTCTTT	CASSADRGNTEAFF
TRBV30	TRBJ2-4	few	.	TGTGCCTGGAGTGCAGCAACAAACATTCAGTACTTC	CAWSAATNIQYF
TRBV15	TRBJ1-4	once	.	TGTGCCACCAGCATGACTCCGAGAGGGGGGAATGAAAAACTGTTTTTT	CATSMTPRGGNEKLFF
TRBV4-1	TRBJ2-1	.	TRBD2	TGCGCCAGCAGCCGAGCGGGAACCTACAATGAGCAGTTCTTC	CASSRAGTYNEQFF
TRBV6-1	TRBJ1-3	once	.	TGTGCCAGCAGGACCTCTGGAAACACCATATATTTT	CASRTSGNTIYF
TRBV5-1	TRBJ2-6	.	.	TGCGCCAGCAGCAGAGACACTGGGGCCAACGTCCTGACTTTC	CASSRDTGANVLTF
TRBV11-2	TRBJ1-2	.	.	TGTGCCAGCAGCTTAACAGGAGATGGCTACACCTTC	CASSLTGDGYTF
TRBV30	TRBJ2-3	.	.	TGTGCCTCCGAACGTTTGTTGGGTGGAGCAGATACGCAGTATTTT	CASERLLGGADTQYF
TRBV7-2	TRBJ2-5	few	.	TGTGCCAGCAGCTCGGAAGAGACCCAGTACTTC	CASSSEETQYF
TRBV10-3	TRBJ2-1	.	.	TGTGCCATCAGTGGGGACAATGAGCAGTTCTTC	CAISGDNEQFF
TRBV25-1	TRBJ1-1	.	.	TGTGCCAGCAGTGAAAATTGGGGTGAAGCTTTCTTT	CASSENWGEAFF
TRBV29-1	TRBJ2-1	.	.	TGCAGCGTTCATCAATCGGATGGACGATTGGGGTTCTTC	CSVHQSDGRLGFF
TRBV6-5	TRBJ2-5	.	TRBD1	TGTGCCAGCAGGCTGACAGGGGCAAAGACCCAGTACTTC	CASRLTGAKTQYF
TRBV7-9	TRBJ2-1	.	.	TGTGCCAGCAGCTCCCTTCGGGGGGCCAACAATGAGCAGTTCTTC	CASSSLRGANNEQFF
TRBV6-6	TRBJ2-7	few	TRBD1	TGTGCAGCGGACAGGGGAGATTACGAGCAGTACTTC	CAADRGDYEQYF
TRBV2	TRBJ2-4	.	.	TGTGCCAGCAGGCGCCCGGAAAACATTCAGTACTTC	CASRRPENIQYF
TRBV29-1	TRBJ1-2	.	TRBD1	TGCAGCGCCTTGACAGGGGTAGCCTATGGCTACACCTTC	CSALTGVAYGYTF
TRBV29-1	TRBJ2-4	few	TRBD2	TGCAGCGTTGCCACTAGCGGGAGTGTTGGCATTCAGTACTTC	CSVATSGSVGIQYF
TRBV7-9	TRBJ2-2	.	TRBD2	TGTGCCAGCAGCTTAGTAGCGGGAGCCGGGGAGCTGTTTTTT	CASSLVAGAGELFF
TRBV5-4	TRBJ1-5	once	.	TGTGCCAGCAGCCTCGGCGGCCGCCAGCCCCAGCATTTT	CASSLGGRQPQHF
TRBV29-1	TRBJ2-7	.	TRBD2	TGCAGCGTCGCTAGCGGGGGGTTCTACGAGCAGTACTTC	CSVASGGFYEQYF
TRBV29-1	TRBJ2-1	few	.	TGCAGCGCCCCGTCACAGGGTTGGAATGAGCAGTTCTTC	CSAPSQGWNEQFF
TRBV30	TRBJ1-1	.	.	TGTGCCTGGAGACCATCCGCGGCAGGCGGTGAAGCTTTCTTT	CAWRPSAAGGEAFF
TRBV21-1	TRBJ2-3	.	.	TGTGCCAGCAGCAAAAGGAGAGGGAGCTTGGCAGATACGCAGTATTTT	CASSKRRGSLADTQYF
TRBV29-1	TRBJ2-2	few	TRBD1	TGCAGCGTTGCCCCCGGACAGGGAACGACCGGGGAGCTGTTTTTT	CSVAPGQGTTGELFF
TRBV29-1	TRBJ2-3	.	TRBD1	TGCAGCGTTGAAAGGACAGGGGGGAGCACAGATACGCAGTATTTT	CSVERTGGSTDTQYF
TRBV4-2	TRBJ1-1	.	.	TGTGCCAGCAGCCAAGATCCGGGGGGCGGTGAAGCTTTCTTT	CASSQDPGGGEAFF
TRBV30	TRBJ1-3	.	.	TGTGCCGGGACAAGGGGAAAGATGTCTGGAAACACCATATATTTT	CAGTRGKMSGNTIYF
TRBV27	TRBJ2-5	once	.	TGTGCCAGCAGACGACAGTGGGGGACGCCTCAAGAGACCCAGTACTTC	CASRRQWGTPQETQYF
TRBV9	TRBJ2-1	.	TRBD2	TGTGCCAGCAGCGTACTGACGGGAGGTGAGCAGTTCTTC	CASSVLTGGEQFF
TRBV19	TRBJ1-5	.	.	TGTGCCAGTAGTATAGTTGCGCGGCAGCCCAATCAGCCCCAGCATTTT	CASSIVARQPNQPQHF
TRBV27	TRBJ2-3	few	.	TGTGCCAGCAGTGCCCGGGGGAAAGATACGCAGTATTTT	CASSARGKDTQYF